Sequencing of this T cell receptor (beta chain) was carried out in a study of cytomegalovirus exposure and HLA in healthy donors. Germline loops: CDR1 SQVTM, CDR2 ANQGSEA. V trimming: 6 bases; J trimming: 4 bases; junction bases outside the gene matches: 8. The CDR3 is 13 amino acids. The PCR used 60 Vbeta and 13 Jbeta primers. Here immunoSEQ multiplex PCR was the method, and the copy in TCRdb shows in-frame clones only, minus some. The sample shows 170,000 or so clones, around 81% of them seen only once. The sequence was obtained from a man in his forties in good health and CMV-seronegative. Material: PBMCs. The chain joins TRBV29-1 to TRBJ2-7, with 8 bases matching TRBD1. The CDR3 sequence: CSVLSDRAYEQYF. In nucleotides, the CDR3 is TGCAGCGTACTTTCGGACAGGGCTTACGAGCAGTACTTC.